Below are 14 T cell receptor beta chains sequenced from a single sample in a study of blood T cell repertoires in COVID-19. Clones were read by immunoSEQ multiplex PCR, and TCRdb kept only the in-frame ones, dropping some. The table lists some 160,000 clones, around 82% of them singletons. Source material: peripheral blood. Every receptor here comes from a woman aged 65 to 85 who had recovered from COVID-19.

CDR3 protein: CASSRSGQGDYGYTF. The CDR3 nucleotides are TGTGCCAGCAGCCGCTCCGGACAGGGAGACTATGGCTACACCTTC. This chain joins TRBV3-1 (or the pseudogene TRBV3-2) and TRBJ1-2; 8 bases agree with TRBD1. The CDR3 is 15 residues long. Germline V gives CDR1 LGHDT, CDR2 YNNKEL (reference sequence). Trimming at V came to 4 bases and at J to 3 bases, leaving 7 bases not matched to a gene.

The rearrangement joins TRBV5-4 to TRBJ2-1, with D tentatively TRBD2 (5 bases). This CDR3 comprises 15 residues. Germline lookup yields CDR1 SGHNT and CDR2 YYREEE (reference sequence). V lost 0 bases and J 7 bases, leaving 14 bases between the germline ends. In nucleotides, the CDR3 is TGTGCCAGCAGCTTGGAGCCGCGCTGGACTAATGAGCAGTTCTTC. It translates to CASSLEPRWTNEQFF.

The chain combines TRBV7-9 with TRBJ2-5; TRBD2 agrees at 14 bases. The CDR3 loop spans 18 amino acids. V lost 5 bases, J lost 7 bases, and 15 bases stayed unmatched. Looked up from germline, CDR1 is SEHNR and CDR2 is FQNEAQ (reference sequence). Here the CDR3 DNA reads TGTGCCAGCAGCCGTAGAGGGGGGACTAGCGGGAGAGGCGGGACCCAGTACTTC. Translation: CASSRRGGTSGRGGTQYF.

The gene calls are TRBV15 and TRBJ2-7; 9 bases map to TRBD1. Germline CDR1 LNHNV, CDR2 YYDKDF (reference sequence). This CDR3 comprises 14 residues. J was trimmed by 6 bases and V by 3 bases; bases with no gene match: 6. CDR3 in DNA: TGTGCCACCAGCAGGTGGGACAGGGTAAGCGAGCAGTACTTC. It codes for CATSRWDRVSEQYF.

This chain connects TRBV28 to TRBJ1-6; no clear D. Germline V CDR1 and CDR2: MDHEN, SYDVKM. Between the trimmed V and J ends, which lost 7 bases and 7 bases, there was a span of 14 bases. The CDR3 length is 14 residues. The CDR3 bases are TGTGCCAGCACCCCTCTTGCGTGGAATTCACCCCTCCACTTT. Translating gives CASTPLAWNSPLHF. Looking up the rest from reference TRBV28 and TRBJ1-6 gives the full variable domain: DVKVTQSSRYLVKRTGEKVFLECVQDMDHENMFWYRQDPGLGLRLIYFSYDVKMKEKGDIPEGYSVSREKKERFSLILESASTNQTSMYLCASTPLAWNSPLHFGNGTRLTVT.

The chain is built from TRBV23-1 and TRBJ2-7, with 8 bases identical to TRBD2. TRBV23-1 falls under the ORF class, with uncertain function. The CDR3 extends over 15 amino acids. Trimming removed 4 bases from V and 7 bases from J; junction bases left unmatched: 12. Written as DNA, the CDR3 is TGCGCCAGCAGTCCCCGGGGGGGAGGGGGAAATGAGCAGTACTTC. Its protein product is CASSPRGGGGNEQYF.

CDR3 coding DNA: TGCGCCAGCAGCCCCAGACGGGGGGGCTCCTACAATGAGCAGTTCTTC. The encoded protein is CASSPRRGGSYNEQFF. This rearrangement joins TRBV4-1 to TRBJ2-1; 8 nucleotides match TRBD2. V lost 4 bases, J lost 0 bases, and 5 bases stayed unmatched. Per the germline V gene, CDR1 is MGHRA and CDR2 is YSYEKL. The CDR3 has 16 amino acids.

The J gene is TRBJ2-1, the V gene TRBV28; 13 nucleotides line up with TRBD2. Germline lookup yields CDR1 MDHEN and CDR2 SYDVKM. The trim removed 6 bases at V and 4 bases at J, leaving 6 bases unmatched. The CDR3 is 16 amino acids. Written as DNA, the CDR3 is TGTGCCAGCAGGCCCCCGGGACTAGCGGGGTACAATGAGCAGTTCTTC. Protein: CASRPPGLAGYNEQFF.

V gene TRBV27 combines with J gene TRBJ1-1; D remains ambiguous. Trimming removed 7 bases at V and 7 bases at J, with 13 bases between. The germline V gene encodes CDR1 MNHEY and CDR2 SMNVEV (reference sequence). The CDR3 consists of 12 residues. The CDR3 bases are TGTGCCAGCAATTCCCCTCGGGGTGAAGCTTTCTTT. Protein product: CASNSPRGEAFF.

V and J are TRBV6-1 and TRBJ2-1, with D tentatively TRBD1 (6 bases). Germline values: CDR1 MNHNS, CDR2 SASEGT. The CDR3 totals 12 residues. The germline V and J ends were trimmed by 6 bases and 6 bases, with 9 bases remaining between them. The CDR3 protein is CASSPQGNEQFF. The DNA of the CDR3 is TGTGCCAGCAGCCCACAGGGCAATGAGCAGTTCTTC.

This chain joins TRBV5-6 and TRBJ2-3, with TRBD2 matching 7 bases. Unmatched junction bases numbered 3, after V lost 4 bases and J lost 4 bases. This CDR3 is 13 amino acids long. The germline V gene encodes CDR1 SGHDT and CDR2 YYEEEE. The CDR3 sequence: CASSTREADTQYF. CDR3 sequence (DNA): TGTGCCAGCAGCACACGGGAGGCAGATACGCAGTATTTT.

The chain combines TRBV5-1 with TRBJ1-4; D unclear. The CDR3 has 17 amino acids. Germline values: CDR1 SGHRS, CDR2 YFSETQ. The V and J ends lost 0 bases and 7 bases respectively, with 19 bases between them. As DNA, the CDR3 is TGCGCCAGCAGCTTGGGGGCCCCAGTCTCCGGGGTTGAAAAACTGTTTTTT. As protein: CASSLGAPVSGVEKLFF.

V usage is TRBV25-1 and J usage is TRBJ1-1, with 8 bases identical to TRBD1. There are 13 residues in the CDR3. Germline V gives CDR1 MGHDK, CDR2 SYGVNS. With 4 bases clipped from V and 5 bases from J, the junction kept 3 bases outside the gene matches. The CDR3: CASSVTGGTEAFF. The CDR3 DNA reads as TGTGCCAGCAGTGTAACAGGGGGGACTGAAGCTTTCTTT.

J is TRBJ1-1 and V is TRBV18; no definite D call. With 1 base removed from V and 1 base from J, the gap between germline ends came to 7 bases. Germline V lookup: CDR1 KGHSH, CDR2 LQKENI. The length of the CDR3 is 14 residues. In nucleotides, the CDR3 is TGTGCCAGCTCACCACGGGGAGGGAACACTGAAGCTTTCTTT. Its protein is CASSPRGGNTEAFF.